This TCR beta chain was captured in a study of T-cell memory formation after mild COVID-19. From the 5' RACE reads, TCRdb called clonotypes with MiXCR, one entry per CDR3 protein. The data show fewer than 150,000 distinct CDR3 sequences, 17% seen once. V was clipped by 5 bases and J by 3 bases, with 10 bases between them. The germline gives CDR1 SGHVS, CDR2 FNYEAQ. CDR3 length: 13 amino acids. The chain couples TRBV7-6 to TRBJ2-5; D is uncertain. Sequenced sample: PBMCs or a T cell subset sorted from them (not recorded which). The source of this sequence is a man younger than 35 who had mild COVID-19 (a few samples of this study predate the infection). Cell type and time point are not known. This CDR3 reads CASSPGQKETQYF. The DNA of the CDR3 is TGTGCCAGCAGCCCCGGGCAGAAAGAGACCCAGTACTTC. The full variable domain, in which reference TRBV7-6 and TRBJ2-5 provide the parts outside the CDR3, is GAGVSQSPRYKVTKRGQDVALRCDPISGHVSLYWYRQALGQGPEFLTYFNYEAQQDKSGLPNDRFSAERPEGSISTLTIQRTEQRDSAMYRCASSPGQKETQYFGPGTRLLVL.